What follows describes a single TCR beta chain. What it binds is unknown. The V end was cut by 0 bases, the J end by 4 bases, with 17 bases between. The CDR3 has 17 residues. Germline V CDR1 and CDR2: SGHTS, YDEGEE. Each CDR3 protein gets one entry after TCRdb re-called the RT-PCR reads with MiXCR. The table lists 500,000 to 600,000 distinct CDR3 sequences, less than 8% of them singletons. The record originates from a study of response to subunit inactivated influenza vaccine. Notes on the study in general: With each seasonal influenza vaccination, the authors suggested, few new T cells are recruited.

Sample: PBMCs from blood, taken roughly 24 months after vaccination. The rearrangement links TRBV5-8 to TRBJ2-1, with D perhaps TRBD1 or TRBD2 (5 bases each). The origin of this receptor is a man between 50 and 70 years old who received an inactivated influenza vaccine. CDR3 loop: CASSLVVWGFRYNEQFF. CDR3 nucleotides: TGTGCCAGCAGCTTGGTTGTCTGGGGGTTTCGGTACAATGAGCAGTTCTTC.